This TCR beta chain was obtained from a study of graft-versus-host responses after intestinal transplantation. Study outcomes and limitations: Some GvH clones appeared in ileal mucosa or blood before recipient bone marrow. Circulating GvH clones peaking coincided with falling HvG clones soon after transplant. Patients with graft-donor T cell macrochimerism had high graft-versus-host to host-versus-graft clonal ratios in allografts.

This clone was detected only once. The antigen is undetermined. Produced via immunoSEQ multiplex PCR; TCRdb's table is partial and in-frame only. The top ten hold less than 0.65% of the sample, which has tens of thousands of clones, roughly 94% seen once. Sequencing used unstimulated CD8+ T cells sorted from spleen or lymph node cells, obtained before intestinal transplant. This clonotype was obtained from a human donor who received an intestinal transplant.

DNA of the CDR3: TGTGCCAGCAGTCCCACCGAAGACTATGGCTACACCTTC. This codes for CASSPTEDYGYTF. The V call is TRBV6-6, the J call TRBJ1-2; D unclear. The V gene's germline CDR1 is MNHNY and CDR2 SVGAGI (reference sequence). This CDR3 has 13 amino acids. Trimming cost V 5 bases and J 3 bases, with 10 bases left between them.